Presented here are 29 T cell receptor beta chains from one specimen sequenced in a study of spatial heterogeneity in lung cancer. Study results and caveats: Mutation counts in tumors were tracked by counts of expanded intratumoral alpha and beta TCRs.

MiXCR, run by TCRdb on the 5' RACE reads, gives a single entry per CDR3 protein. The profile covers fewer than 30,000 distinct CDR3 sequences, with just over 7% appearing a single time and approximately 24% taken by the ten largest. No antigen has been assigned to these receptors. Time point of the sample: sample taken at primary tumor resection. The input for sequencing was lung tumor tissue, taken at surgery. The receptors come from a male donor with early-stage non-small cell lung cancer.

This chain uses TRBV7-2 with TRBJ1-5; 10 bases map to TRBD1. CDR1 SGHTA and CDR2 FQGNSA come from the germline V gene. There are 15 residues in the CDR3. V lost 6 bases and J lost 2; bases outside the gene matches: 4. CDR3 loop: CASRGGTGGNQPQHF. The CDR3 DNA follows: TGTGCCAGCAGAGGGGGGACAGGGGGCAATCAGCCCCAGCATTTT.

This clonotype was recorded many times. V and J are TRBV20-1 and TRBJ2-1; 12 nucleotides align to TRBD2. CDR3 length: 14 amino acids. V was clipped by 5 bases and J by 4 bases; unmatched bases: 3. Germline-derived CDR1 and CDR2 are DFQATT and SNEGSKA (reference sequence). The CDR3 DNA sequence: TGCAGTGCTTCTAGCGGGGGGGATTACAATGAGCAGTTCTTC. Amino acids: CSASSGGDYNEQFF.

Many counts were recorded for this clonotype. The chain recombines TRBV11-2 with TRBJ2-5, with 9 bases identical to TRBD2. Per the germline V gene, CDR1 is SGHAT and CDR2 is FQNNGV. This CDR3 has 17 residues. The ends lost 1 base at V and 0 bases at J; junction bases unmatched: 6. CDR3 sequence (DNA): TGTGCCAGCAGCTTAGGGGCCAGCGGGGGGAACCAAGAGACCCAGTACTTC. This translates into CASSLGASGGNQETQYF. The variable domain in full, with the rest retrieved from reference TRBV11-2 and TRBJ2-5, is EAGVAQSPRYKIIEKRQSVAFWCNPISGHATLYWYQQILGQGPKLLIQFQNNGVVDDSQLPKDRFSAERLKGVDSTLKIQPAKLEDSAVYLCASSLGASGGNQETQYFGPGTRLLVL.

At least ten counts were recorded for this clonotype. The V call is TRBV6-5, the J call TRBJ1-6; a possible D gene is TRBD1 (5 bases). Germline CDR1 and CDR2: MNHEY and SVGAGI. There are 13 residues in the CDR3. V was cut by 8 bases and J by 4 bases, with 9 bases left in between. CDR3 sequence reads: CASRDGYNSPLHF. CDR3 bases: TGTGCCAGCCGGGACGGGTATAATTCACCCCTCCACTTT.

Ten or more counts support this clonotype. The chain employs TRBV3-1 and TRBJ2-1; a possible D gene is TRBD2 (5 bases). Germline assignment: CDR1 LGHDT and CDR2 YNNKEL (reference sequence). Trimming left V 4 bases short and J 7 bases short, with 14 bases between. The CDR3 has 14 residues. This CDR3 is CASSPGLDRNEQFF. CDR3 DNA sequence: TGTGCCAGCAGCCCCGGACTTGATCGGAATGAGCAGTTCTTC.

This clonotype was seen more than once but under ten times. The rearrangement joins TRBV7-9 to TRBJ2-3, with 10 bases fitting TRBD1. Germline V gene data show CDR1 as SEHNR and CDR2 as FQNEAQ (reference sequence). The CDR3 is 15 amino acids. Trimming at V came to 6 bases and at J to 1 base, leaving 4 bases not matched to a gene. The CDR3 spells CASRSGTGGTDTQYF. CDR3 DNA: TGTGCCAGCAGATCCGGGACAGGGGGCACAGATACGCAGTATTTT.

This clonotype was detected ten times or more. V is TRBV20-1 and J is TRBJ2-7; D is ambiguous. Germline values: CDR1 DFQATT, CDR2 SNEGSKA (reference sequence). Trimming shortened V by 1 base and J by 4 bases, and 17 bases separated the two germline ends. The CDR3 is 15 amino acids. The CDR3 is CSARGSASVGYEQYF. The CDR3 DNA follows: TGCAGTGCTAGAGGTTCCGCGTCCGTGGGTTACGAGCAGTACTTC.

This clonotype was found a few times. V gene TRBV24-1 combines with J gene TRBJ2-3; 7 bases line up with TRBD1. The J segment lost 4 bases and the V segment lost 2 bases, leaving 11 bases of the junction unmatched. This CDR3 region has 17 residues. In germline, CDR1 is KGHDR, CDR2 SFDVKD. CDR3 region: CATSDSIGGEVSDTQYF. The CDR3 nucleotides read TGTGCCACCAGTGATTCTATAGGGGGCGAGGTGTCAGATACGCAGTATTTT.

This clonotype was seen a handful of times. V and J are TRBV6-5 and TRBJ2-5; perhaps TRBD1 as D (5 bases). Trimming removed 10 bases from V and 1 base from J, with 22 bases in between. The germline CDR1 and CDR2 sequences are MNHEY and SVGAGI. This CDR3 spans 16 amino acids. CDR3: CATTPGPNRGQETQYF. The CDR3 DNA sequence: TGTGCCACCACCCCCGGTCCCAATAGGGGCCAAGAGACCCAGTACTTC.

This clonotype was counted at least ten times. This chain joins TRBV28 and TRBJ1-1; no clear D gene. CDR1 and CDR2 (germline): MDHEN, SYDVKM. The CDR3 length is 12 residues. V was pared by 5 bases and J by 1 base, with 5 bases between. CDR3 DNA: TGTGCCAGCAGTCAGAGGAACACTGAAGCTTTCTTT. Translation gives CASSQRNTEAFF.

This chain uses TRBV5-1 with TRBJ1-4, with 8 bases aligning to TRBD1. Unmatched junction bases numbered 6, after V lost 4 bases and J lost 7 bases. Germline CDR1 and CDR2: SGHRS and YFSETQ. The CDR3 loop spans 14 amino acids. CDR3 protein: CASSRGQDGEKLFF. DNA of the CDR3: TGCGCCAGCAGCAGGGGACAGGATGGTGAAAAACTGTTTTTT.

This clonotype was recorded at least ten times. The chain has TRBV7-2 and TRBJ2-2, with a tentative D call TRBD2 (5 bases). Germline CDR1 and CDR2: SGHTA and FQGNSA. This CDR3 comprises 15 residues. V lost 2 bases, J lost 7 bases, and 14 bases lay in between. The CDR3 reads CASSLRTGRDGELFF. The DNA for the CDR3 is TGTGCCAGCAGCTTACGGACTGGGAGAGACGGGGAGCTGTTTTTT.

The table lists this clonotype with many counts. The rearrangement links TRBV2 to TRBJ2-2; TRBD1 might be the D (6 bases). Germline V lookup: CDR1 SNHLY, CDR2 FYNNEI. This CDR3 region has 13 residues. Trimming pared 6 bases from V and 6 bases from J, leaving 11 bases between. The CDR3 DNA sequence: TGTGCCAGCAGGAGGGGGAATTCCGGGGAGCTGTTTTTT. Encoded protein: CASRRGNSGELFF.

This chain joins TRBV7-8 and TRBJ2-5; TRBD1 agrees at 9 bases. J gave up 1 base and V 2 bases, and 8 bases lay outside the gene matches. This CDR3 spans 17 amino acids. CDR1 is SGHVS, CDR2 FQNEAQ, per germline. CDR3 residues: CASSLSPGQGSQETQYF. Here the CDR3 DNA reads TGTGCCAGCAGCTTATCCCCGGGACAGGGTAGCCAAGAGACCCAGTACTTC.

This clonotype was seen only a few times. The genes are TRBV2 and TRBJ2-3; 10 bases agree with TRBD2. V lost 5 bases to trimming and J lost 0 bases; unmatched junction nucleotides: 8. CDR1 is SNHLY, CDR2 FYNNEI, per germline. The CDR3 sequence is 17 residues long. The CDR3 coding sequence is TGTGCCAGCAGTCAAATGACTAGCGGGCTGAGCACAGATACGCAGTATTTT. This translates into CASSQMTSGLSTDTQYF.

This clonotype was seen repeatedly, ten times or more. The chain has TRBV5-6 and TRBJ1-6, with D unclear. The V end lost 1 base, the J end lost 5 bases, and 10 bases lay between the germline ends. From germline, CDR1 is SGHDT and CDR2 YYEEEE. The length of the CDR3 is 15 residues. The CDR3 DNA reads as TGTGCCAGCAGCTTGTTGGCAACGAATAATTCACCCCTCCACTTT. Protein sequence: CASSLLATNNSPLHF.

The sample holds many counts of this clonotype. The J gene is TRBJ2-5, the V gene TRBV19; 7 bases line up with TRBD1. The CDR3 consists of 14 residues. V lost 3 bases and J lost 1; bases outside the gene matches: 2. Germline CDR1 LNHDA, CDR2 SQIVND (reference sequence). CDR3 in DNA: TGTGCCAGTAGTATCCGACAGGGCCAAGAGACCCAGTACTTC. This encodes CASSIRQGQETQYF.

This clonotype came up many times. The chain couples TRBV7-2 to TRBJ2-5; 16 bases match TRBD2. This CDR3 spans 14 amino acids. Trimming cost V 3 bases and J 13 bases; bases outside gene matches: 5. Germline CDR1 SGHTA, CDR2 FQGNSA. CDR3 loop: CASSLRGTSGGAYF. DNA of the CDR3: TGTGCCAGCAGCTTGCGAGGGACTAGCGGGGGGGCGTACTTC.

The chain employs TRBV7-2 and TRBJ1-1, with unresolved D. CDR1 SGHTA and CDR2 FQGNSA come from the germline V gene. The CDR3 runs to 12 residues. Trimming stripped 5 bases from V and 11 bases from J, with 15 bases between. The CDR3 coding sequence is TGTGCCAGCAGCGGGCGGAGCTTAGCGGCTTTCTTT. Its translation: CASSGRSLAAFF.

In this sample, this clonotype turned up a few times. V and J are TRBV20-1 and TRBJ2-5; TRBD1 might be the D (5 bases). The V gene's germline CDR1 is DFQATT and CDR2 SNEGSKA (reference sequence). The V end lost 6 bases, the J end lost 1 base, and 15 bases lay between the germline ends. The CDR3 has 14 residues. CDR3 nucleotide sequence: TGCAGTGCCCCGCCGGCGACAGCCCAAGAGACCCAGTACTTC. It codes for CSAPPATAQETQYF.

This clonotype was seen ten or more times. The chain recombines TRBV10-3 with TRBJ2-2; 10 positions match TRBD2. This CDR3 is built from 15 residues. Germline V gene data show CDR1 as ENHRY and CDR2 as SYGVKD. Losses at the gene ends were 3 bases for V and 4 bases for J; bases not matched to a gene: 2. CDR3 residues: CAISDSSGGTGELFF. The CDR3 nucleotides read TGTGCCATCAGTGATTCTAGCGGGGGCACCGGGGAGCTGTTTTTT.

Here the CDR3 DNA reads TGCAGTGCCATCGAGACAGGGTCGGAGACCCAGTACTTC. It encodes CSAIETGSETQYF. The chain has TRBV20-1 and TRBJ2-5; TRBD1 matches at 7 bases. CDR3 length equals 13 residues. J was trimmed by 5 bases and V by 6 bases; bases with no gene match: 9. Germline V gene data show CDR1 as DFQATT and CDR2 as SNEGSKA (reference sequence).

This clonotype has ten or more counts. The CDR3 here is CASSPVKSWGEQYF. The CDR3, as DNA: TGTGCCAGCTCACCAGTCAAAAGCTGGGGCGAGCAGTACTTC. The J gene is TRBJ2-7, the V gene TRBV18; D remains unclear. Germline V gives CDR1 KGHSH, CDR2 LQKENI. Trimming cost V 2 bases and J 6 bases, with 14 bases left between them. CDR3 length: 14 amino acids.

The rearrangement links TRBV20-1 to TRBJ1-5; TRBD1 is a possible D gene (6 bases). Between the trimmed V and J ends, which lost 3 bases and 7 bases, there was a span of 10 bases. Germline V gene data show CDR1 as DFQATT and CDR2 as SNEGSKA (reference sequence). This CDR3 is built from 12 residues. CDR3 DNA: TGCAGTGCTAGCAGGGGCCAGCAGCCCCAGCATTTT. This gives the protein CSASRGQQPQHF.

This clonotype was observed a few times. The chain carries TRBV6-1 and TRBJ1-2, with D perhaps TRBD1 (6 bases). The V end was cut by 3 bases, the J end by 4 bases, with 18 bases between. This CDR3 has 16 amino acids. The germline V gene encodes CDR1 MNHNS and CDR2 SASEGT. The CDR3 DNA follows: TGTGCCAGCAGTGACGGACGGGCCAGGGGACTCTATGGCTACACCTTC. As protein: CASSDGRARGLYGYTF.

This clonotype was counted many times. The chain has TRBV29-1 and TRBJ2-5; TRBD1 might be the D (6 bases). Trimming pared 8 bases from V and 2 bases from J, leaving 18 bases between. The CDR3 sequence is 14 residues long. Germline loops: CDR1 SQVTM, CDR2 ANQGSEA. Here the CDR3 reads CSLGAGDGQETQYF. CDR3 DNA sequence: TGCAGCCTGGGGGCAGGAGACGGACAAGAGACCCAGTACTTC. The whole variable domain, remainder taken from reference TRBV29-1 and TRBJ2-5, is SAVISQKPSRDICQRGTSLTIQCQVDSQVTMMFWYRQQPGQSLTLIATANQGSEATYESGFVIDKFPISRPNLTFSTLTVSNMSPEDSSIYLCSLGAGDGQETQYFGPGTRLLVL.

This clonotype has more than one count but fewer than ten. This chain connects TRBV28 to TRBJ1-1; D might be TRBD1 (6 bases). Germline loops: CDR1 MDHEN, CDR2 SYDVKM. The CDR3 covers 13 residues. Trimming cost V 6 bases and J 4 bases, with 12 bases left between them. CDR3 in DNA: TGTGCCAGCAGGTCAGGGGTCGGCACTGAAGCTTTCTTT. It translates to CASRSGVGTEAFF.

This clonotype has a handful of counts. The chain couples TRBV28 to TRBJ2-7; D is undetermined. Trimming left V 5 bases short and J 5 bases short, with 10 bases between. The CDR3 is 12 residues long. Germline assignment: CDR1 MDHEN and CDR2 SYDVKM. The CDR3 DNA sequence: TGTGCCAGCAGTCAGGCTTTCGACGAGCAGTACTTC. This codes for CASSQAFDEQYF.

This clonotype was observed once. The chain carries TRBV5-1 and TRBJ1-5; 8 bases align to TRBD1. V was pared by 8 bases and J by 6 bases, with 13 bases of the junction left unmatched. This CDR3 is built from 15 residues. Per the germline V gene, CDR1 is SGHRS and CDR2 is YFSETQ. The DNA of the CDR3 is TGCGCCAGTAGGCAGGGGGCCGGTTTGGGTCAGCCCCAGCATTTT. It specifies CASRQGAGLGQPQHF.